Listed here are 5 T cell receptor beta chains from one sample, sequenced in a study of T-cell reconstitution after alpha-beta-depleted transplantation in children. Unique molecular identifiers were used in preparing the TCRbeta library. TCRdb reprocessed the PCR reads with MiXCR, giving one entry per CDR3 protein. Among around 190,000 distinct CDR3 sequences, roughly 7% were seen once, and the ten largest hold more than 5.5%. The sequenced sample was PBMCs, obtained before TCRalphabeta/CD19-depleted stem cell transplant. Every receptor here comes from a boy between 2 and 10 years old with acute lymphoblastic leukemia, due to receive a stem cell transplant.

Only a few counts were recorded for this clonotype. The chain recombines TRBV12-3 or TRBV12-4 with TRBJ2-7, with D perhaps matching TRBD1 (6 bases). V was cut by 5 bases and J by 4 bases, with 15 bases left in between. CDR3 length: 14 residues. The CDR3: CASSPRIRGYEQYF. For the CDR3, the DNA is TGTGCCAGCAGTCCCCGGATCAGGGGATACGAGCAGTACTTC.

Turning to this clonotype: A single base separates this from a much larger clone, so it may be a read error. The CDR3 carries no conserved terminal phenylalanine or tryptophan, so it likely arises from a read error. The genes are TRBV10-1 and TRBJ2-2; D possibly uses TRBD1 or TRBD2 (6 bases each). The CDR3 sequence is 14 residues long. Germline V gives CDR1 WNHNN, CDR2 SYGVQD (reference sequence). V was shortened by 3 bases and J by 6 bases, with 11 bases between the two germline ends. CDR3 DNA sequence: TGCGCCAGCAGTGATCAGGGGAGGCCCGGGGAGCTGTTTGTT. Residues: CASSDQGRPGELFV.

Concerning this clonotype itself: A much larger clonotype is one base distant, so this may be a read error. V is TRBV10-3 and J is TRBJ2-1, with a possible D match to TRBD2 (5 bases). Germline CDR1 reads ENHRY; CDR2 reads SYGVKD. The CDR3 covers 16 residues. Here the CDR3 DNA reads TGTGTCATCAGTCTCGTTAGCGTGAGCTCCTACAATGAGCAGTTCTTC. This codes for CVISLVSVSSYNEQFF.

This clonotype was recorded at least ten times. V is TRBV24-1 and J is TRBJ1-2; a weak D match, TRBD1 (6 bases). The V gene's germline CDR1 is KGHDR and CDR2 SFDVKD. This CDR3 has 13 amino acids. Trimming stripped 7 bases from V and 9 bases from J, with 17 bases between. CDR3 sequence (DNA): TGTGCCACCAGCGATAATGGGGGCCGGAGCTACACCTTC. It translates to CATSDNGGRSYTF.

The chain couples TRBV6-2 or TRBV6-3 to TRBJ2-7, with 10 bases matching TRBD1. This CDR3 has 16 amino acids. V gave up 4 bases and J gave up 0 bases; unmatched junction bases: 6. CDR1 MNHEY and CDR2 SVGEGT come from the germline V gene. This chain's CDR3 is CASSFLRTGGSYEQYF. In DNA form, the CDR3 reads TGTGCCAGCAGTTTCCTTCGGACAGGGGGCTCCTACGAGCAGTACTTC.